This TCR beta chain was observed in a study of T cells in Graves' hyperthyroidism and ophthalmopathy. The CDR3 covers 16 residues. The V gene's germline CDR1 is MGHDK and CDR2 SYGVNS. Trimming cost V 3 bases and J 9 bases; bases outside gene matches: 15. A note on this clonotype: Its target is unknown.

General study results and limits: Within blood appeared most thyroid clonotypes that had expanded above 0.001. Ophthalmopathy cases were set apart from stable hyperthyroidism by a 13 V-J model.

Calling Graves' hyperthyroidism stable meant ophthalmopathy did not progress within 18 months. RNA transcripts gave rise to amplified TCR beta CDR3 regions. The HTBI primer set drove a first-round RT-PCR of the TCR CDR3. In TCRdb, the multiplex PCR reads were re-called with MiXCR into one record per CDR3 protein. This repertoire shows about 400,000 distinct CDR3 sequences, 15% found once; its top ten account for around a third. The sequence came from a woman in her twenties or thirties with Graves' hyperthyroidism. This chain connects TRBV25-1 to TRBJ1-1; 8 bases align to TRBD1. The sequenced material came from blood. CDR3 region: CASSDAALQGVSKAFF. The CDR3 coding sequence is TGTGCCAGCAGTGACGCAGCCTTACAGGGGGTTTCGAAAGCTTTCTTT.